The next 9 T cell receptor beta chains were all read from a single sample in a study of identical twins. Using its own MiXCR run on the 5' RACE reads, TCRdb lists one record per CDR3 protein. The table lists 200,000 to 300,000 distinct CDR3 sequences, over 9.5% of them singletons. The specimen sequenced was memory T cells sorted from blood. These receptors all stem from a man aged 50 to 59 in good health.

This clonotype was detected only a few times. The chain joins TRBV27 to TRBJ2-1; 7 bases fit TRBD2. J lost 9 bases, V lost 0 bases, and 14 bases had no gene match. From germline, CDR1 is MNHEY and CDR2 SMNVEV (reference sequence). The CDR3 covers 17 residues. The CDR3 region is CASSLSELAGVLVEQFF. CDR3 nucleotide sequence: TGTGCCAGCAGTTTATCTGAGTTGGCGGGAGTACTCGTTGAGCAGTTCTTC.

This clonotype was seen repeatedly, ten times or more. The V gene is TRBV29-1, the J gene TRBJ2-3, with unresolved D. Germline assignment: CDR1 SQVTM and CDR2 ANQGSEA. V lost 4 bases, J lost 5 bases, and 7 bases lay in between. The CDR3 sequence is 11 residues long. The CDR3 nucleotides are TGCAGCGTTGGTATACAAGATACGCAGTATTTT. It specifies CSVGIQDTQYF.

This clonotype was recorded at least ten times. The V and J genes are TRBV6-2 or TRBV6-3 and TRBJ2-7; maybe TRBD2 (6 bases). Per the germline V gene, CDR1 is MNHEY and CDR2 is SVGEGT. V was clipped by 6 bases and J by 1 base, with 13 bases between them. The CDR3 is made up of 14 amino acids. In DNA form, the CDR3 reads TGTGCCAGCAGCCTACGGGAGCTTTCCTACGAGCAGTACTTC. Amino acid sequence: CASSLRELSYEQYF.

This clonotype was recorded at least ten times. The rearrangement joins TRBV2 to TRBJ1-2; tentatively, D is TRBD1 (6 bases). CDR1 is SNHLY and CDR2 is FYNNEI in the germline V gene. This CDR3 is built from 13 residues. The V end was cut by 6 bases, the J end by 4 bases, with 12 bases between. CDR3 in DNA: TGTGCCAGCAGCGCCAGGGGAGTCTATGGCTACACCTTC. The encoded protein is CASSARGVYGYTF.

The gene calls are TRBV5-1 and TRBJ1-1, with D perhaps TRBD1 (6 bases). The CDR3 is 15 amino acids. V was pared by 1 base and J by 0 bases, with 10 bases between. Germline V gene data show CDR1 as SGHRS and CDR2 as YFSETQ. Here the CDR3 DNA reads TGCGCCAGCAGCTTGCTCACAGGGATGAACACTGAAGCTTTCTTT. Its translation is CASSLLTGMNTEAFF.

This clonotype was seen more than once but under ten times. The chain has TRBV4-3 and TRBJ2-7, with 11 bases lining up with TRBD2. The V and J ends lost 3 bases and 3 bases, in that order; junction bases with no gene match: 4. From germline, CDR1 is LGHNA and CDR2 YSLEER. This CDR3 has 15 amino acids. CDR3 loop: CASSQGTSGHYEQYF. The DNA of the CDR3 is TGCGCCAGCAGCCAGGGGACTAGCGGCCACTACGAGCAGTACTTC.

This clonotype occurred a few times. The chain links TRBV6-2 or TRBV6-3 to TRBJ1-2, with 8 bases matching TRBD1. Losses at the gene ends were 7 bases for V and 7 bases for J; bases not matched to a gene: 14. This CDR3 spans 15 amino acids. The germline V gene encodes CDR1 MNHEY and CDR2 SVGEGT. In DNA form, the CDR3 reads TGTGCCAGCACTCCTCGGCCCTCAACAGGGGGTGGCTACACCTTC. It codes for CASTPRPSTGGGYTF.

This clonotype was observed many times. The V gene is TRBV28, the J gene TRBJ2-3, with D possibly matching TRBD2 (6 bases). The V end lost 3 bases, the J end lost 2 bases, and 15 bases lay between the germline ends. The CDR3 runs to 16 residues. CDR1 is MDHEN, CDR2 SYDVKM, per germline. CDR3 bases: TGTGCCAGCAGTTTCGCCCCGACTAGTACCACAGATACGCAGTATTTT. The encoded protein is CASSFAPTSTTDTQYF.

The chain links TRBV20-1 to TRBJ1-2, with 9 bases fitting TRBD1. The CDR3 has 10 amino acids. The germline V gene encodes CDR1 DFQATT and CDR2 SNEGSKA (reference sequence). The CDR3 DNA reads TGCCAACAGGGGGCTTATGGCTACACCTTC. The encoded protein is CQQGAYGYTF.